One sample yielded the 17 T cell receptor beta chains listed below, sequenced in a study of monozygotic twins with inflammatory bowel disease. No DNA is given; TCRdb re-called the 5' RACE reads and lists each CDR3 protein once. The sample table sets out approximately 400,000 distinct CDR3 sequences. Sample: blood. The receptors were gathered from a human donor with ulcerative colitis or Crohn's disease, or a healthy co-twin of an affected twin (not recorded which).

This chain links TRBV20-1 with TRBJ2-1; TCRdb's D call, TRBD1, is unchecked because there is no DNA. This CDR3 is 14 amino acids long. Germline lookup yields CDR1 DFQATT and CDR2 SNEGSKA (reference sequence). CDR3 in amino acids: CSASAHAGGNEQFF.

This chain joins TRBV5-1 and TRBJ1-4; lacking DNA, the TRBD1 call made by TCRdb goes unchecked. Germline CDR1 SGHRS, CDR2 YFSETQ. This CDR3 comprises 16 residues. The CDR3 here is CASSYGQAATNEKLFF.

The chain joins TRBV5-1 to TRBJ2-2; TCRdb reports TRBD1, a call that lacks DNA to check it against. Germline V lookup: CDR1 SGHRS, CDR2 YFSETQ. The CDR3 extends over 15 amino acids. This CDR3 is CASSYRGQHTGELFF.

The chain recombines TRBV30 with TRBJ1-1; no DNA is available, so the TRBD1 call from TCRdb remains unchecked. In germline, CDR1 is GTSNPN, CDR2 SVGIG (reference sequence). The CDR3 extends over 15 amino acids. CDR3 sequence: CAWSLRDRGRTEAFF.

The chain joins TRBV6-1 to TRBJ2-3; without DNA, the TCRdb call of TRBD2 cannot be checked. Looked up from germline, CDR1 is MNHNS and CDR2 is SASEGT. The length of the CDR3 is 12 residues. The CDR3 protein is CASSEASGTQYF.

This chain connects TRBV5-6 to TRBJ2-5; TCRdb designates TRBD2, a call that cannot be tested without DNA. This CDR3 contains 15 residues. CDR1 SGHDT and CDR2 YYEEEE come from the germline V gene. The CDR3: CASRLVGAHQETQYF.

The V call is TRBV5-1, the J call TRBJ2-3; TCRdb indicates TRBD1, and absent DNA this call remains unverified. The CDR3 runs to 15 residues. From germline, CDR1 is SGHRS and CDR2 YFSETQ. The CDR3: CASSSRDTRTDTQYF.

The chain uses TRBV29-1 and TRBJ2-7; with no DNA, the TCRdb D assignment of TRBD1 cannot be verified. CDR3 length: 13 residues. The germline V gene has CDR1 SQVTM and CDR2 ANQGSEA. The CDR3 reads CSVERDRGSEQYF.

The chain couples TRBV7-9 to TRBJ1-6. This CDR3 region has 15 residues. Germline V gene data show CDR1 as SEHNR and CDR2 as FQNEAQ (reference sequence). The CDR3 here is CASSLISDSNSPLHF.

This chain uses TRBV20-1 with TRBJ1-4. CDR1 is DFQATT, CDR2 SNEGSKA, per germline (reference sequence). The CDR3 totals 11 residues. The CDR3 here is CSALEGEKLFF.

This chain joins TRBV10-3 and TRBJ2-3; the D call of TRBD2 rests on TCRdb alone, since no DNA is present to check it. CDR3 length equals 15 residues. Per germline, CDR1 ENHRY and CDR2 SYGVKD. CDR3 in amino acids: CAIIGGGGPTDTQYF.

The genes are TRBV7-6 and TRBJ2-1; the D call from TCRdb, TRBD1, cannot be confirmed without DNA. Germline V gene lookup returns CDR1 SGHVS and CDR2 FNYEAQ. CDR3 length: 14 residues. CDR3: CASTGRQPYNEQFF.

The gene calls are TRBV7-9 and TRBJ1-4; TCRdb calls TRBD1, which cannot be checked without DNA. CDR3 length: 16 amino acids. Germline-derived CDR1 and CDR2 are SEHNR and FQNEAQ (reference sequence). This CDR3 is CASSFGQISTNEKLFF. The full variable domain, its missing parts supplied by reference TRBV7-9 and TRBJ1-4, is DTGVSQNPRHKITKRGQNVTFRCDPISEHNRLYWYRQTLGQGPEFLTYFQNEAQLEKSRLLSDRFSAERPKGSFSTLEIQRTEQGDSAMYLCASSFGQISTNEKLFFGSGTQLSVL.

CDR3 in amino acids: CASSFMGVGDTEAFF. V is TRBV12-3 or TRBV12-4 and J is TRBJ1-1; TCRdb reports TRBD1, a call that lacks DNA to check it against. The CDR3 consists of 15 residues.

The rearrangement links TRBV28 to TRBJ2-7. CDR1 is MDHEN, CDR2 SYDVKM, per germline. The CDR3 runs to 11 residues. CDR3 loop: CASRMGYEQYF.

This CDR3 reads CASSNRDWTNNEQFF. The chain couples TRBV10-2 to TRBJ2-1; there is no DNA to check the TCRdb D call of TRBD2. Germline CDR1 is WSHSY and CDR2 is SAAADI. This CDR3 spans 15 amino acids.

V and J are TRBV4-3 and TRBJ1-1; the D call of TRBD1 rests on TCRdb alone, since no DNA is present to check it. This CDR3 spans 14 amino acids. In germline, CDR1 is LGHNA, CDR2 YSLEER. CDR3 loop: CASSQEQGVTEAFF.